The rows below give T cell receptor beta chains drawn from one sample of a study of cytomegalovirus exposure and HLA in healthy donors. Libraries were prepared by immunoSEQ multiplex PCR; TCRdb keeps only in-frame clonotypes and omits some of them. This table holds roughly 88,000 clones. The sample was PBMCs. These receptors originate from a man aged 45-65 years in good health and CMV-seropositive. CDR3s include the opening cysteine and the closing phenylalanine or tryptophan. The D gene is left open where the match is weak.

CASSLQTGPGEKLFF,TGTGCCAGCAGCTTACAGACAGGGCCTGGGGAAAAACTGTTTTTT,TRBV11-3,TRBJ1-4,15,TRBD1
CAWSFAQARGYTF,TGTGCCTGGAGTTTCGCACAGGCGAGGGGCTACACCTTC,TRBV30,TRBJ1-2,13,NA
CASSPGLSYNEQFF,TGTGCCAGCAGTCCGGGACTATCCTACAATGAGCAGTTCTTC,TRBV28,TRBJ2-1,14,TRBD2
CASTDMYYEQYF,TGTGCCAGCACGGACATGTACTACGAGCAGTACTTC,TRBV6-6,TRBJ2-7,12,NA
CASSHRRDYGYTF,TGTGCCAGCAGCCACCGTCGAGACTATGGCTACACCTTC,TRBV5-4,TRBJ1-2,13,NA
CASSPGTSDYGYTF,TGTGCCAGCTCACCGGGGACTTCTGACTATGGCTACACCTTC,TRBV18,TRBJ1-2,14,NA
CASGLTDRDGYTF,TGTGCTAGTGGTTTGACGGACAGGGATGGCTACACCTTC,TRBV12-5,TRBJ1-2,13,TRBD1
CASRGVVEFF,TGTGCCAGCCGGGGAGTTGTGGAGTTCTTC,TRBV25-1,TRBJ2-1,10,NA
CASSDHGLLKPFYNEQFF,TGTGCCAGCAGCGACCATGGGCTTCTCAAGCCCTTCTACAATGAGCAGTTCTTC,TRBV11-2,TRBJ2-1,18,NA
CASSLRGEYTEAFF,TGTGCCAGCAGCTTACGGGGGGAATACACTGAAGCTTTCTTT,TRBV7-9,TRBJ1-1,14,NA
CASSFRARETQYF,TGCGCCAGCAGCTTCAGGGCAAGGGAGACCCAGTACTTC,TRBV5-1,TRBJ2-5,13,NA
CASSSDQAGEKETQYF,TGTGCTAGCAGCTCGGACCAAGCGGGAGAGAAGGAGACCCAGTACTTC,TRBV7-7,TRBJ2-5,16,TRBD2
CASSGESSTDTQYF,TGTGCCAGCAGTGGCGAGTCTAGCACAGATACGCAGTATTTT,TRBV25-1,TRBJ2-3,14,NA
CASSLTPAGGQYEKLFF,TGTGCCAGCAGTTTAACCCCGGCGGGGGGCCAATATGAAAAACTGTTTTTT,TRBV27,TRBJ1-4,17,NA
CASSLVLAGRGETQYF,TGCGCCAGCAGCTTGGTATTAGCGGGCCGCGGGGAAACCCAGTACTTC,TRBV5-1,TRBJ2-5,16,TRBD2
CASSNRGTGYTF,TGTGCCAGCTCAAACAGGGGGACTGGCTACACCTTC,TRBV6-5,TRBJ1-2,12,TRBD1
CAISDRADTQYF,TGTGCCATCAGTGACCGGGCAGATACGCAGTATTTT,TRBV10-3,TRBJ2-3,12,NA